The next 5 T cell receptor beta chains were all read from a single sample in a study of shared clonotypes between healthy human individuals. The repertoire was sequenced with immunoSEQ multiplex PCR; TCRdb's copy has only in-frame clones and lacks some. This table holds some 2.1 million clones, about 95% found once. CD8 cells regarded as naive lacked CD45RO, were positively chosen for CCR7, and omitted terminally differentiated effector memory CD45RA+ cells. The sequenced sample was naive CD8+ T cells sorted from blood. The source is a young man in good health.

The chain joins TRBV6-5 to TRBJ2-2, with TRBD2 matching over 7 bases. Germline V gene lookup returns CDR1 MNHEY and CDR2 SVGAGI. The trim removed 8 bases at V and 2 bases at J, leaving 2 bases unmatched. The CDR3 is 13 amino acids. This chain's CDR3 is CASGAGNTGELFF. CDR3 in DNA: TGTGCCAGCGGAGCGGGAAACACCGGGGAGCTGTTTTTT.

This clone was recorded only once. The chain joins TRBV5-1 to TRBJ1-5, with 8 bases lining up with TRBD1. Germline-derived CDR1 and CDR2 are SGHRS and YFSETQ. J lost 6 bases, V lost 4 bases, and 6 bases had no gene match. This CDR3 is 14 amino acids long. The CDR3 DNA sequence: TGCGCCAGCAGCCCCGGACAGGGCGGTCAGCCCCAGCATTTT. It specifies CASSPGQGGQPQHF.

This chain joins TRBV7-6 and TRBJ2-1; D perhaps matches TRBD1 (5 bases). The CDR3 spans 14 residues. Trimming left V 5 bases short and J 4 bases short, with 12 bases between. Germline CDR1 is SGHVS and CDR2 is FNYEAQ. For the CDR3, the DNA is TGTGCCAGCAGCCCCAGGGCTATGTACAATGAGCAGTTCTTC. This sequence encodes CASSPRAMYNEQFF.

V gene TRBV7-9 combines with J gene TRBJ2-7; 8 bases agree with TRBD2. V gave up 0 bases and J gave up 7 bases; unmatched junction bases: 11. This CDR3 comprises 16 residues. The germline CDR1 and CDR2 sequences are SEHNR and FQNEAQ (reference sequence). The CDR3 sequence is CASSLATSGPYVEQYF. DNA of the CDR3: TGTGCCAGCAGCTTAGCAACTAGCGGACCTTACGTTGAGCAGTACTTC.

A word on this clone: Other DNA sequences in the same sample also yield this CDR3. The gene calls are TRBV28 and TRBJ2-7; a possible D gene is TRBD2 (5 bases). The germline gives CDR1 MDHEN, CDR2 SYDVKM. The CDR3 covers 14 residues. Deletions cut 3 bases from V and 0 bases from J, with 9 bases between. CDR3 amino acids: CASSFRGSSYEQYF. The CDR3 nucleotides read TGTGCCAGCAGTTTTCGGGGAAGCTCCTACGAGCAGTACTTC.